The clone carrying this T cell receptor beta chain occurred once. Per germline, CDR1 WSHSY and CDR2 SAAADI. The CDR3 has 14 residues. Germline trimming cut 7 bases from V and 6 bases from J; bases unmatched to any gene: 8. This sample is part of a study of blood T cell repertoires in COVID-19. Data came from immunoSEQ multiplex PCR; TCRdb stores just in-frame clones and leaves some out. The data contain about 270,000 clones, just under 90% of them seen just once; the ten biggest clones take up 4.1%. Cohort allocation depended upon clinical history that participants reported. The receptor comes from a woman under 40 with acute COVID-19. This chain uses TRBV10-2 with TRBJ2-3, with TRBD1 matching 9 bases. The sample was PBMCs or T cells enriched from blood (not recorded which). The CDR3 loop is CASTKGQGEDTQYF. The CDR3, as DNA: TGCGCCAGCACCAAGGGACAGGGTGAGGATACGCAGTATTTT.